The clone carrying this TCR beta chain was observed a handful of times. Its antigen is unidentified. This CDR3 spans 16 amino acids. Germline V gene lookup returns CDR1 MNHEY and CDR2 SVGAGI. V was cut by 3 bases and J by 4 bases, with 16 bases left in between. The sample belongs to a study of CD8 T cells in ankylosing spondylitis. Study-wide findings and caveats: What appeared characteristic of ankylosing spondylitis blood was a TCR beta motif of eight highly homologous variants. According to the report, clones linked to the disease were significantly enriched in matched synovial fluid samples taken from ankylosing spondylitis patients. Past studies reported some motif variants in reactive arthritis synovial fluid and blood.

TCRdb re-derived calls from the 5' RACE reads in MiXCR, one entry per CDR3 protein. The sample shows 300,000 to 400,000 distinct CDR3 sequences, approximately 20% of them seen only once. The sequencing input was blood, either unsorted or a sorted T cell fraction (not recorded which). This chain links TRBV6-5 with TRBJ1-5, with a weak D call TRBD1 (6 bases). This TCR came from a male donor with ankylosing spondylitis. The CDR3, as DNA: TGTGCCAGCAGTTATTCCGGGACATACAGAAATCAGCCCCAGCATTTT. This gives the protein CASSYSGTYRNQPQHF.